The 19 T cell receptor beta chains presented below share a single source sample, sequenced in a study of technical replicates of blood from several donors. Assay: immunoSEQ multiplex PCR; the TCRdb copy retains only in-frame clones and omits some. The sample consists of some 80,000 clones, just over 95% of them appearing once. Material for sequencing was T cells isolated from PBMCs. These receptors all come from a human donor in good health.

The rearrangement links TRBV7-2 to TRBJ2-2; possible D gene TRBD1, 5 bases. Trimming left V 5 bases short and J 6 bases short, with 13 bases between. Germline CDR1 and CDR2: SGHTA and FQGNSA. This CDR3 contains 14 residues. Here the CDR3 reads CASSQFRQPGELFF. CDR3 coding DNA: TGTGCCAGCAGCCAATTTCGACAGCCCGGGGAGCTGTTTTTT.

The rearrangement joins TRBV9 to TRBJ2-1, with 7 nucleotides matching TRBD1. Germline V CDR1 and CDR2: SGDLS, YYNGEE. V was pared by 0 bases and J by 4 bases, with 4 bases of the junction left unmatched. The CDR3 has 15 amino acids. CDR3 sequence: CASSVDRGPYNEQFF. Written as DNA, the CDR3 is TGTGCCAGCAGCGTAGACAGGGGCCCTTACAATGAGCAGTTCTTC.

CDR3 in amino acids: CASSRRATDNTEAFF. Written as DNA, the CDR3 is TGTGCCAGCAGCCGTCGTGCGACAGACAACACTGAAGCTTTCTTT. The genes are TRBV7-9 and TRBJ1-1; tentatively, D is TRBD1 (5 bases). The CDR3 extends over 15 amino acids. Per the germline V gene, CDR1 is SEHNR and CDR2 is FQNEAQ (reference sequence). V shed 5 bases and J shed 2 bases, with 15 bases lying between them.

DNA of the CDR3: TGTGCCAGCAGTTGGGGAGAACAGCCCCAGCATTTT. This encodes CASSWGEQPQHF. This chain connects TRBV28 to TRBJ1-5; D is unresolved. CDR1 MDHEN and CDR2 SYDVKM come from the germline V gene. CDR3 length equals 12 residues. The V and J ends lost 4 bases and 7 bases respectively, with 8 bases between them.

CDR3 DNA: TGTGCCAGCAGTACTCGGGACTCCACAGATACGCAGTATTTT. This sequence encodes CASSTRDSTDTQYF. The chain couples TRBV6-6 to TRBJ2-3, with D possibly matching TRBD2 (6 bases). The length of the CDR3 is 14 residues. V gave up 5 bases and J gave up 2 bases, with 11 bases separating them. The germline CDR1 and CDR2 sequences are MNHNY and SVGAGI (reference sequence).

J is TRBJ1-5 and V is TRBV6-1, with a possible D match to TRBD1 (5 bases). CDR1 is MNHNS and CDR2 is SASEGT in the germline V gene. The V gene lost 6 bases and the J gene lost 1 base, with 10 bases spanning the gap. CDR3 size: 14 residues. In nucleotides, the CDR3 is TGTGCCAGCAGGGACGCAGGGAGCAATCAGCCCCAGCATTTT. As protein: CASRDAGSNQPQHF.

The rearrangement uses TRBV5-1 and TRBJ1-5, with a possible D match to TRBD1 (5 bases). V lost 2 bases and J lost 5, with 8 bases in between. This CDR3 region has 13 residues. Looked up from germline, CDR1 is SGHRS and CDR2 is YFSETQ. The CDR3 DNA reads TGCGCCAGCAGCTTAGGAGGGGATCAGCCCCAGCATTTT. Its protein product is CASSLGGDQPQHF.

The chain uses TRBV10-3 and TRBJ2-7; a possible D gene is TRBD1 (5 bases). With 3 bases removed from V and 0 bases from J, the gap between germline ends came to 15 bases. CDR3 length: 16 amino acids. CDR1 is ENHRY and CDR2 is SYGVKD in the germline V gene. CDR3 nucleotides: TGTGCCATCAGTGATTGGACATCGGAAGGCTCCTACGAGCAGTACTTC. Its protein product is CAISDWTSEGSYEQYF.

This chain uses TRBV9 with TRBJ2-2; maybe TRBD1 (5 bases). Trimming stripped 0 bases from V and 0 bases from J, with 9 bases between. The CDR3 runs 16 residues. Germline V gene lookup returns CDR1 SGDLS and CDR2 YYNGEE. CDR3 amino acids: CASSVGGNPNTGELFF. CDR3 DNA sequence: TGTGCCAGCAGCGTAGGGGGCAATCCGAACACCGGGGAGCTGTTTTTT.

CDR3 sequence (DNA): TGTGCCAGCAGCGTAGCTCAGACAGACTACAATGAGCAGTTCTTC. Its protein product is CASSVAQTDYNEQFF. J is TRBJ2-1 and V is TRBV9; TRBD1 is a possible D gene (5 bases). Germline CDR1 SGDLS, CDR2 YYNGEE. Trimming pared 0 bases from V and 3 bases from J, leaving 10 bases between. The CDR3 is made up of 15 amino acids. Drawing the rest from reference TRBV9 and TRBJ2-1, the complete variable domain is DSGVTQTPKHLITATGQRVTLRCSPRSGDLSVYWYQQSLDQGLQFLIQYYNGEERAKGNILERFSAQQFPDLHSELNLSSLELGDSALYFCASSVAQTDYNEQFFGPGTRLTVL.

The chain links TRBV10-3 to TRBJ2-6, with D perhaps TRBD1 (7 bases). The CDR3 is 16 amino acids. CDR1 and CDR2 (germline): ENHRY, SYGVKD. Trimming removed 4 bases from V and 0 bases from J, with 10 bases in between. CDR3 protein: CAISGQGGSGANVLTF. In DNA, the CDR3 is TGTGCCATCAGTGGGCAGGGGGGCTCTGGGGCCAACGTCCTGACTTTC.

The CDR3 spells CASSRYEQYF. The CDR3 bases are TGTGCCAGCAGCCGCTACGAGCAGTACTTC. The chain uses TRBV28 and TRBJ2-7; the D is unclear. The germline V gene has CDR1 MDHEN and CDR2 SYDVKM. Trimming took off 6 bases at V and 3 bases at J, with 3 bases between the two ends. The CDR3 is made up of 10 amino acids.

The V call is TRBV30, the J call TRBJ2-1, with D hard to call. This CDR3 spans 12 amino acids. The germline V gene has CDR1 GTSNPN and CDR2 SVGIG (reference sequence). Trimming left V 5 bases short and J 3 bases short, with 8 bases between. CDR3 bases: TGTGCCTGGGCGCCCGGCTACAATGAGCAGTTCTTC. Amino acid sequence: CAWAPGYNEQFF.

The V call is TRBV19, the J call TRBJ1-5, with 7 bases aligning to TRBD1. From germline, CDR1 is LNHDA and CDR2 SQIVND (reference sequence). The CDR3 extends over 11 amino acids. The ends lost 7 bases at V and 11 bases at J; junction bases unmatched: 5. CDR3 in DNA: TGTGCCAGTACCGACAGGGAAGCCCAGCATTTT. This sequence encodes CASTDREAQHF.

CDR3 sequence: CASSIIEGGRNEQFF. As DNA, the CDR3 is TGTGCCAGTAGTATAATCGAGGGAGGGCGCAATGAGCAGTTCTTC. The chain couples TRBV19 to TRBJ2-1; the match to TRBD2 covers 7 bases. V shed 2 bases, J shed 6 bases, and the junction held 7 bases outside the gene matches. The CDR3 covers 15 residues. The V gene's germline CDR1 is LNHDA and CDR2 SQIVND (reference sequence).

V usage is TRBV6-4 and J usage is TRBJ2-7, with D possibly TRBD1 on 5 matching bases. V was clipped by 3 bases and J by 6 bases, with 15 bases between them. Germline V CDR1 and CDR2: MRHNA, SNTAGT. This CDR3 has 14 amino acids. CDR3 in amino acids: CASSEGRVDSEQYF. Here the CDR3 DNA reads TGTGCCAGCAGTGAAGGCAGGGTGGATTCCGAGCAGTACTTC.

This rearrangement joins TRBV10-3 to TRBJ1-5; perhaps TRBD1 as D (6 bases). In germline, CDR1 is ENHRY, CDR2 SYGVKD. The CDR3 runs 15 residues. The V and J ends lost 1 base and 2 bases respectively, with 9 bases between them. CDR3 sequence reads: CAISEFEGGNQPQHF. The CDR3 DNA reads TGTGCCATCAGTGAGTTCGAGGGGGGCAATCAGCCCCAGCATTTT.

The rearrangement links TRBV29-1 to TRBJ2-7; TRBD2 aligns across 9 bases. Germline loops: CDR1 SQVTM, CDR2 ANQGSEA. The CDR3 has 13 residues. V shed 7 bases, J shed 0 bases, and the junction held 4 bases outside the gene matches. The CDR3 nucleotides read TGCAGCGGGTTAGCGGGAGACTCCTACGAGCAGTACTTC. Translating it yields CSGLAGDSYEQYF.

This sequence joins TRBV11-3 and TRBJ2-7; TRBD1 is a possible D gene (6 bases). Germline values: CDR1 SGHNT, CDR2 YENEEA. The CDR3 contains 13 residues. V gave up 6 bases and J gave up 3 bases, with 12 bases separating them. The CDR3 DNA reads as TGTGCCAGCAGGCCTAGGGGGATCTACGAGCAGTACTTC. Its protein is CASRPRGIYEQYF.